Shown below are 22 T cell receptor beta chains from a single sample sequenced in a study of T cell changes during pregnancy in multiple sclerosis. TCRdb's table, derived via immunoSEQ multiplex PCR, lists solely in-frame clones and lacks some. The table lists 100,000 or so clones, approximately 93% of them singletons. Sequencing was performed on peripheral blood, taken after pregnancy. All receptors derive from a female donor in good health, enrolled as a control in a pregnancy study.

The V gene is TRBV6-1, the J gene TRBJ1-2, with D unresolved. The CDR3 runs to 14 residues. Germline CDR1 is MNHNS and CDR2 is SASEGT. The V end was cut by 2 bases, the J end by 4 bases, with 11 bases between. The CDR3 reads CASSESTEPYGYTF. As DNA, the CDR3 is TGTGCCAGCAGTGAAAGCACCGAACCCTATGGCTACACCTTC.

This chain connects TRBV29-1 to TRBJ2-7; D is undetermined. Germline V gene lookup returns CDR1 SQVTM and CDR2 ANQGSEA. Deletions cut 4 bases from V and 2 bases from J, with 12 bases between. The length of the CDR3 is 13 residues. The CDR3 reads CSVASRFTYEQYF. The CDR3 DNA reads as TGCAGCGTTGCAAGCAGGTTTACCTACGAGCAGTACTTC.

This clone occurred once. This sequence joins TRBV6-1 and TRBJ1-1; D possibly corresponds to TRBD1 (6 bases). Germline CDR1 reads MNHNS; CDR2 reads SASEGT. This CDR3 has 15 amino acids. V dropped 6 bases and J dropped 1 base, with 15 bases sitting between them. The chain's CDR3 is CASSLTGASNTEAFF. The CDR3 coding sequence is TGTGCCAGCAGCCTGACAGGCGCCTCGAACACTGAAGCTTTCTTT.

This clone was picked up one time. J is TRBJ2-1 and V is TRBV5-1; the match to TRBD1 covers 7 bases. This CDR3 contains 13 residues. The J segment lost 10 bases and the V segment lost 4 bases, leaving 8 bases of the junction unmatched. CDR1 is SGHRS and CDR2 is YFSETQ in the germline V gene. The CDR3 nucleotides are TGCGCCAGCAGCACGTCCGTAGGGGGCGAGCAGTTCTTC. Its translation is CASSTSVGGEQFF.

The rearrangement joins TRBV7-8 to TRBJ2-7; 9 bases agree with TRBD2. In germline, CDR1 is SGHVS, CDR2 FQNEAQ. After removal of 1 base from V and 5 bases from J, the junction contained 3 bases not matched to a gene. The CDR3 is made up of 14 amino acids. The CDR3 loop is CASSLGGGRDEQYF. DNA for the CDR3: TGTGCCAGCAGCTTAGGCGGCGGGAGGGACGAGCAGTACTTC. The full variable domain, with the rest looked up from reference TRBV7-8 and TRBJ2-7, is GAGVSQSPRYKVAKRGQDVALRCDPISGHVSLFWYQQALGQGPEFLTYFQNEAQLDKSGLPSDRFFAERPEGSVSTLKIQRTQQEDSAVYLCASSLGGGRDEQYFGPGTRLTVT.

The genes are TRBV28 and TRBJ2-7, with D possibly TRBD1 on 5 matching bases. V lost 2 bases and J lost 5, with 10 bases in between. The CDR3 totals 13 residues. Germline CDR1 MDHEN, CDR2 SYDVKM. Written as DNA, the CDR3 is TGTGCCAGCAGTTTAAGGGGATGGGACGAGCAGTACTTC. Encoded protein: CASSLRGWDEQYF.

The chain has TRBV5-3 and TRBJ1-1; TRBD1 matches 7 bases. TRBV5-3 is treated as an ORF (open reading frame) with a function not yet certain. The ends lost 7 bases at V and 7 bases at J; junction bases unmatched: 7. The length of the CDR3 is 12 residues. The CDR3 DNA sequence: TGTGCCAGACCTCAGGGGGATGGTGAAGCTTTCTTT. This encodes CARPQGDGEAFF.

The gene calls are TRBV30 and TRBJ1-3; D possibly corresponds to TRBD1 (5 bases). Trimming took off 2 bases at V and 4 bases at J, with 9 bases between the two ends. Germline CDR1 GTSNPN, CDR2 SVGIG (reference sequence). This CDR3 is built from 13 residues. In DNA, the CDR3 is TGTGCCTGGAGTCCTGGGGCGGGAAACACCATATATTTT. As protein: CAWSPGAGNTIYF.

V usage is TRBV5-6 and J usage is TRBJ2-7; D is undetermined. This CDR3 comprises 13 residues. Germline V CDR1 and CDR2: SGHDT, YYEEEE. With 1 base removed from V and 0 bases from J, the gap between germline ends came to 5 bases. In DNA form, the CDR3 reads TGTGCCAGCAGCTTGAGCAACTCCTACGAGCAGTACTTC. It encodes CASSLSNSYEQYF.

The genes are TRBV29-1 and TRBJ2-7; TRBD2 matches at 12 bases. The germline gives CDR1 SQVTM, CDR2 ANQGSEA. This CDR3 comprises 16 residues. Trimming cost V 4 bases and J 7 bases; bases outside gene matches: 14. The CDR3 here is CSVGPHLGLAGQEQYF. The CDR3, as DNA: TGCAGCGTTGGACCCCATCTGGGACTAGCGGGTCAAGAGCAGTACTTC.

The rearrangement joins TRBV4-2 to TRBJ2-3, with D maybe TRBD1 (6 bases). The germline V gene has CDR1 LGHNA and CDR2 YNFKEQ. The CDR3 sequence is 15 residues long. With 0 bases removed from V and 4 bases from J, the gap between germline ends came to 11 bases. CDR3 in amino acids: CASSQDNSGADTQYF. Written as DNA, the CDR3 is TGTGCCAGCAGCCAAGATAATTCAGGGGCAGATACGCAGTATTTT.

The chain couples TRBV27 to TRBJ2-7; TRBD2 agrees at 8 bases. With 3 bases clipped from V and 2 bases from J, the junction kept 12 bases outside the gene matches. The CDR3 is 17 residues long. Germline loops: CDR1 MNHEY, CDR2 SMNVEV (reference sequence). The CDR3 protein is CASSLSDWTSRPYEQYF. The CDR3 nucleotides read TGTGCCAGCAGTTTGAGCGACTGGACTAGCAGGCCCTACGAGCAGTACTTC.

The V gene is TRBV6-5, the J gene TRBJ1-1; 8 bases align to TRBD1. V was pared by 5 bases and J by 1 base, with 3 bases of the junction left unmatched. Germline V gene lookup returns CDR1 MNHEY and CDR2 SVGAGI. The length of the CDR3 is 14 residues. CDR3 residues: CASSRQGWNTEAFF. The DNA of the CDR3 is TGTGCCAGCAGTCGACAGGGGTGGAACACTGAAGCTTTCTTT.

The chain joins TRBV7-2 to TRBJ2-1, with TRBD2 identical over 10 bases. Germline-derived CDR1 and CDR2 are SGHTA and FQGNSA. The CDR3 is made up of 16 amino acids. The V segment lost 4 bases and the J segment 0 bases; nucleotides outside the gene matches: 3. The CDR3 DNA reads as TGTGCCAGCAGCTCTAGCGGGAGCTACTCCTACAATGAGCAGTTCTTC. This encodes CASSSSGSYSYNEQFF.

The J gene is TRBJ2-2, the V gene TRBV7-8, with a possible D match to TRBD2 (6 bases). CDR1 is SGHVS, CDR2 FQNEAQ, per germline. The CDR3 is 17 amino acids. V was clipped by 1 base and J by 5 bases, with 17 bases between them. The CDR3 loop is CASSLGPTSFGTGELFF. The CDR3 region has the DNA TGTGCCAGCAGCTTAGGCCCTACTAGCTTTGGTACCGGGGAGCTGTTTTTT.

The chain links TRBV9 to TRBJ2-7; TRBD2 aligns across 14 bases. Trimming cost V 0 bases and J 2 bases; bases outside gene matches: 10. Germline CDR1 is SGDLS and CDR2 is YYNGEE. This CDR3 has 19 residues. The CDR3 loop is CASSVAPGLAGVTAYEQYF. The CDR3, as DNA: TGTGCCAGCAGCGTAGCTCCGGGACTAGCGGGAGTAACGGCCTACGAGCAGTACTTC.

CDR3 DNA: TGTGCCAGCAGCCCCGACAGGCTCTCTGGAAACACCATATATTTT. Translation: CASSPDRLSGNTIYF. The J gene is TRBJ1-3, the V gene TRBV7-9; TRBD1 is a possible D gene (6 bases). This CDR3 is 15 amino acids long. V was shortened by 5 bases and J by 0 bases, with 11 bases between the two germline ends. Germline V lookup: CDR1 SEHNR, CDR2 FQNEAQ (reference sequence).

The chain employs TRBV6-1 and TRBJ1-2, with TRBD1 as a possible D gene (6 bases). Germline loops: CDR1 MNHNS, CDR2 SASEGT. Deletions cut 3 bases from V and 3 bases from J, with 11 bases between. The CDR3 runs 14 residues. The CDR3 region is CASSDNQGHYGYTF. The CDR3 coding sequence is TGTGCCAGCAGTGACAACCAGGGGCACTATGGCTACACCTTC.

V usage is TRBV7-8 and J usage is TRBJ2-3; 7 bases map to TRBD2. Per germline, CDR1 SGHVS and CDR2 FQNEAQ. J was trimmed by 5 bases and V by 5 bases; bases with no gene match: 16. This CDR3 region has 17 residues. The CDR3: CASSKGRVRETLDTQYF. As DNA, the CDR3 is TGTGCCAGCAGCAAAGGGAGGGTGCGGGAGACGTTAGATACGCAGTATTTT.

V and J are TRBV18 and TRBJ1-1; perhaps TRBD1 as D (6 bases). Germline V gene lookup returns CDR1 KGHSH and CDR2 LQKENI. The CDR3 has 17 amino acids. V gave up 0 bases and J gave up 0 bases, with 14 bases separating them. CDR3: CASSPPRQQGLNTEAFF. The CDR3 nucleotides read TGTGCCAGCTCACCACCGCGTCAACAGGGATTGAACACTGAAGCTTTCTTT.

This clone is medium-sized by share. This chain joins TRBV7-6 and TRBJ2-7; D is unresolved. Trimming took off 1 base at V and 4 bases at J, with 8 bases between the two ends. Germline lookup yields CDR1 SGHVS and CDR2 FNYEAQ. The CDR3 is made up of 13 amino acids. The CDR3 DNA reads as TGTGCCAGCAGCTTAGGAACGGAGTACGAGCAGTACTTC. Amino acid sequence: CASSLGTEYEQYF.

The V and J genes are TRBV29-1 and TRBJ2-1, with 10 bases lining up with TRBD1. The CDR3 runs 16 residues. Trimming removed 7 bases from V and 2 bases from J; junction bases left unmatched: 11. From germline, CDR1 is SQVTM and CDR2 ANQGSEA. CDR3 sequence: CSAANPGQGTYNEQFF. The CDR3 region has the DNA TGCAGCGCCGCCAATCCGGGACAGGGGACCTACAATGAGCAGTTCTTC.